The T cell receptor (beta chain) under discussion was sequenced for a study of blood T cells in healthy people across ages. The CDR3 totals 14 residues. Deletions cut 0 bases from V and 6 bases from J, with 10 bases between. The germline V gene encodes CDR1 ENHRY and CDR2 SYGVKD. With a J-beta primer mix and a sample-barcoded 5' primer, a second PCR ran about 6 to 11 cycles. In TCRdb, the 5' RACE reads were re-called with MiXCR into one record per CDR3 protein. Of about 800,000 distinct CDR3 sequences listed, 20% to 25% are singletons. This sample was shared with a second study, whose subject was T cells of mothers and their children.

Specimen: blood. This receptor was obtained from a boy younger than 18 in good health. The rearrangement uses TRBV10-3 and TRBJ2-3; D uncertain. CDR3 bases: TGTGCCATCAGTGAGTCTAATTCTAGGGATACGCAGTATTTT. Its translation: CAISESNSRDTQYF.